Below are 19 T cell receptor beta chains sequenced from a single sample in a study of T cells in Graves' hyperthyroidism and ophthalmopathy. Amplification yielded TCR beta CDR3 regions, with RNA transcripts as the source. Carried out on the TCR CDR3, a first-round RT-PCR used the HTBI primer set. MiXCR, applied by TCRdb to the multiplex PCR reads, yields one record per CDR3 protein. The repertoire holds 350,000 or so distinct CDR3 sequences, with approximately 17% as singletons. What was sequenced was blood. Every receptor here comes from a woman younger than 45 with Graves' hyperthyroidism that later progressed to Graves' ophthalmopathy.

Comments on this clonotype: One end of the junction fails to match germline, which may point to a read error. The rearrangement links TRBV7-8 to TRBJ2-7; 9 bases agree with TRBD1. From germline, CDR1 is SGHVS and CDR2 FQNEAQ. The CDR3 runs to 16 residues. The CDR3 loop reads CVSSITTGGLSYEQYF. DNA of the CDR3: TGTGTCAGCAGTATTACTACAGGGGGCCTCTCCTACGAGCAGTACTTC.

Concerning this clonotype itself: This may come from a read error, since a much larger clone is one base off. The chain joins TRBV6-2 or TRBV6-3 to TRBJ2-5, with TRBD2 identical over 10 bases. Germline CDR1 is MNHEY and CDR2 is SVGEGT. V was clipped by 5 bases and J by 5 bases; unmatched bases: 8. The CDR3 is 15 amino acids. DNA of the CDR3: TGTGCCAGCAGTGGGAGCGGGAGGGCCGTGGAGACCCAGTACTTC. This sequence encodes CASSGSGRAVETQYF.

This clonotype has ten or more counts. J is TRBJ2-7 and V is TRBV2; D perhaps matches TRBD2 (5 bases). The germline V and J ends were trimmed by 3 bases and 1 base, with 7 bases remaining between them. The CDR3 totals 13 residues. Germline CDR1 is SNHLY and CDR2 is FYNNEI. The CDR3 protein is CASSEERSYEQYF. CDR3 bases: TGTGCCAGCAGTGAGGAGCGGTCCTACGAGCAGTACTTC.

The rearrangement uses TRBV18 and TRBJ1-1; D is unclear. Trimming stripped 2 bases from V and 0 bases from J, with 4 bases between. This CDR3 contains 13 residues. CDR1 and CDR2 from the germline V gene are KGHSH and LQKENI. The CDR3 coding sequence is TGTGCCAGCTCACCAGTGGTGAACACTGAAGCTTTCTTT. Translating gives CASSPVVNTEAFF.

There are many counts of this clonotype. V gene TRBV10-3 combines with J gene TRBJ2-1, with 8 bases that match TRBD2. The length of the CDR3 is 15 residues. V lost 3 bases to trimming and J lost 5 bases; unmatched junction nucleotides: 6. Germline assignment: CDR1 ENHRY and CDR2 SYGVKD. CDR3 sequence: CAISDAAGGHNEQFF. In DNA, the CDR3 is TGTGCCATCAGTGACGCCGCGGGGGGTCACAATGAGCAGTTCTTC.

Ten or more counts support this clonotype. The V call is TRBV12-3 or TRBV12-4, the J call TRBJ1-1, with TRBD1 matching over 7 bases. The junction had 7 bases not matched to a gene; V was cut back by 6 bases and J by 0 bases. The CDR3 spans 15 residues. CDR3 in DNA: TGTGCCAGCAGGATCGAGGGGGCGCTGAACACTGAAGCTTTCTTT. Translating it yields CASRIEGALNTEAFF.

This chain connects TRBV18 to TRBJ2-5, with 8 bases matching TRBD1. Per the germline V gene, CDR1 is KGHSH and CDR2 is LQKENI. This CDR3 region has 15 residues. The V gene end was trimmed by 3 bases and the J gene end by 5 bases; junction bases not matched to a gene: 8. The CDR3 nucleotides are TGTGCCAGCTCACCGCAACGACAGGGGTCGGAGACCCAGTACTTC. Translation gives CASSPQRQGSETQYF.

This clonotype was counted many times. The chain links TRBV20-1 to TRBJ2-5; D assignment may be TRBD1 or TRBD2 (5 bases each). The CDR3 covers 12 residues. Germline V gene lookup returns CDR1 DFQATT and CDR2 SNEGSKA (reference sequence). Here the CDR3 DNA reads TGCAGCTTGAGGGGCGACCAAGAGACCCAGTACTTC. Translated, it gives CSLRGDQETQYF.

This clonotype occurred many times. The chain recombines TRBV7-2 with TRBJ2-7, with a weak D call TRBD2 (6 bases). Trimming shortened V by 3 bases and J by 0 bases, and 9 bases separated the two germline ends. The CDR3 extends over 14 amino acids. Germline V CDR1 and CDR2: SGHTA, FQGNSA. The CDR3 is CASSLGLSSYEQYF. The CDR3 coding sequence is TGTGCCAGCAGCTTGGGACTTAGCTCCTACGAGCAGTACTTC. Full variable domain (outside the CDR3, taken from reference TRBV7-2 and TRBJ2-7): GAGVSQSPSNKVTEKGKDVELRCDPISGHTALYWYRQSLGQGLEFLIYFQGNSAPDKSGLPSDRFSAERTGGSVSTLTIQRTQQEDSAVYLCASSLGLSSYEQYFGPGTRLTVT.

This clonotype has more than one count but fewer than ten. The CDR3 loop reads CAIRQGNSNQPQHF. For the CDR3, the DNA is TGTGCCATCAGGCAGGGGAATAGCAATCAGCCCCAGCATTTT. The chain employs TRBV10-3 and TRBJ1-5, with D perhaps matching TRBD1 (6 bases). This CDR3 has 14 amino acids. CDR1 is ENHRY, CDR2 SYGVKD, per germline. Trimming stripped 6 bases from V and 0 bases from J, with 9 bases between.

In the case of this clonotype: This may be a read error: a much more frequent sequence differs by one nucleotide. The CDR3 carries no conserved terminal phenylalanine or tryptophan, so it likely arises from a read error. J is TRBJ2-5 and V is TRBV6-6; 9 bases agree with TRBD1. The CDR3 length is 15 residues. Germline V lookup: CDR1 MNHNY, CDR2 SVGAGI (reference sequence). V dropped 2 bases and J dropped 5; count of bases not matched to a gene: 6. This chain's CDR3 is CASSYMGQGDETQYL. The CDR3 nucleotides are TGTGCCAGCAGTTACATGGGACAGGGTGATGAGACCCAGTACCTC.

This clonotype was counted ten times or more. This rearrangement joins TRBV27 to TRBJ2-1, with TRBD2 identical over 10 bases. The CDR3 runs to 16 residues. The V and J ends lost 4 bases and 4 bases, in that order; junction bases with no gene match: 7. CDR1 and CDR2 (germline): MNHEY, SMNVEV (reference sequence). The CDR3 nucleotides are TGTGCCAGCAGTTCCCTAGCGGGAGATCAGTACAATGAGCAGTTCTTC. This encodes CASSSLAGDQYNEQFF.

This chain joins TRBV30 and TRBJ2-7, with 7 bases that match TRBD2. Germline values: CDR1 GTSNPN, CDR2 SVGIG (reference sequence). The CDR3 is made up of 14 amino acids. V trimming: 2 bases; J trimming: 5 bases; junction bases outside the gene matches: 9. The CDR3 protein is CAWSLGGSTHEQYF. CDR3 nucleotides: TGTGCCTGGAGTTTGGGCGGGAGTACCCACGAGCAGTACTTC.

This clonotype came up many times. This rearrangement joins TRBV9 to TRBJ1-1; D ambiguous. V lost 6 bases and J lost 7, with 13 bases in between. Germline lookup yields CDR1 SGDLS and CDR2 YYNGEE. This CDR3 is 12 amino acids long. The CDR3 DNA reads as TGTGCCAGCACCAACCCCCTCGGTGAAGCTTTCTTT. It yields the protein CASTNPLGEAFF.

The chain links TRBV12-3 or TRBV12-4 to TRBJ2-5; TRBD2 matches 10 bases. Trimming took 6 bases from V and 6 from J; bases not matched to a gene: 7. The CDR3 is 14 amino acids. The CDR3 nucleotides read TGTGCCAGCAGGGGGAGCGGGAGGGTGAAGACCCAGTACTTC. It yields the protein CASRGSGRVKTQYF.

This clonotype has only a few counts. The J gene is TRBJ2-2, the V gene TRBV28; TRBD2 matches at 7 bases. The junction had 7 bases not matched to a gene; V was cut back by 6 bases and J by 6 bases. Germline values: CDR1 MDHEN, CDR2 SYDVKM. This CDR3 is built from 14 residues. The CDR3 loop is CASRLQGGAGELFF. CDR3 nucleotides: TGTGCCAGCAGACTTCAGGGAGGGGCCGGGGAGCTGTTTTTT.

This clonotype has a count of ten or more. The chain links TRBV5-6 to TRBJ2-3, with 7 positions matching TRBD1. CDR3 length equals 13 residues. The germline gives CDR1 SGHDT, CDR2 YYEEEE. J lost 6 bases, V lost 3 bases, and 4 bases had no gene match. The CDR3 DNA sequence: TGTGCCAGCAGCTCCGGACAGGATGATACGCAGTATTTT. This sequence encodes CASSSGQDDTQYF.

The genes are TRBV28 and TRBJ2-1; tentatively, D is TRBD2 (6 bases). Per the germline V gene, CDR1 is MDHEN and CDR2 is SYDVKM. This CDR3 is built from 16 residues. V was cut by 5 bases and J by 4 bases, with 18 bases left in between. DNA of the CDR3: TGTGCCAGCAGTCAACATCGGGGCGGGGTGTACAATGAGCAGTTCTTC. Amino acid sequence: CASSQHRGGVYNEQFF.

For the CDR3, the DNA is TGTGCCACCAGTGAGTCCCGGGACGGAACTAGCACAGATACGCAGTATTTT. Protein sequence: CATSESRDGTSTDTQYF. The chain recombines TRBV24-1 with TRBJ2-3, with D perhaps matching TRBD1 or TRBD2 (5 bases each). V lost 4 bases and J 0 bases, leaving 16 bases between the germline ends. CDR3 length: 17 residues. Germline V CDR1 and CDR2: KGHDR, SFDVKD.